Presented here are 9 T cell receptor beta chains from one specimen sequenced in a study of blood T cells in healthy people across ages. Sample-barcoded 5' priming and a J-beta primer mix drove a second PCR of about 6 to 12 cycles. In TCRdb, the 5' RACE reads were re-called with MiXCR into one record per CDR3 protein. The sample lists some 730,000 distinct CDR3 sequences, 22% occurring once. The sequenced material came from blood. These receptor sequences come from a man aged 65 to 85 in good health.

This clonotype appeared many times. The CDR3 coding sequence is TGTGCCTGCAGCGGGGTTTCCTACAATGAGCAGTTCTTC. It codes for CACSGVSYNEQFF. The V call is TRBV30, the J call TRBJ2-1; TRBD2 agrees at 7 bases. There are 13 residues in the CDR3. The J segment lost 1 base and the V segment lost 6 bases, leaving 3 bases of the junction unmatched. Germline V gene sequence: CDR1 GTSNPN, CDR2 SVGIG (reference sequence).

At least ten counts were recorded for this clonotype. J is TRBJ2-7 and V is TRBV7-8; no firm D call. The germline V and J ends were trimmed by 5 bases and 2 bases, with 4 bases remaining between them. The length of the CDR3 is 11 residues. In germline, CDR1 is SGHVS, CDR2 FQNEAQ. The CDR3 here is CASSHTYEQYF. For the CDR3, the DNA is TGTGCCAGCAGCCATACCTACGAGCAGTACTTC.

The chain carries TRBV6-6 and TRBJ2-7; TRBD1 matches at 7 bases. This CDR3 is 13 amino acids long. Germline assignment: CDR1 MNHNY and CDR2 SVGAGI (reference sequence). Unmatched junction bases numbered 8, after V lost 2 bases and J lost 10 bases. The CDR3 DNA is TGTGCCAGCAGTTACAGGGGGCTGTCTACCCAGTACTTC. Translation gives CASSYRGLSTQYF.

This clonotype was observed at least ten times. J is TRBJ1-3 and V is TRBV29-1, with TRBD1 as a possible D gene (6 bases). The length of the CDR3 is 15 residues. Trimming shortened V by 6 bases and J by 2 bases, and 17 bases separated the two germline ends. Looked up from germline, CDR1 is SQVTM and CDR2 is ANQGSEA. This CDR3 reads CSVVTGNTAGNTIYF. The CDR3 DNA follows: TGCAGCGTCGTTACAGGGAACACCGCTGGAAACACCATATATTTT.

This clonotype was counted many times. The CDR3 DNA sequence: TGTGCCAGCAGTCCCCCGGGGGGGGGCTATGGCTACACCTTC. It codes for CASSPPGGGYGYTF. This chain links TRBV12-3 or TRBV12-4 with TRBJ1-2; possibly TRBD1 for D (5 bases). The V end lost 5 bases, the J end lost 4 bases, and 14 bases lay between the germline ends. This CDR3 comprises 14 residues.

The chain recombines TRBV12-3 or TRBV12-4 with TRBJ2-2, with TRBD2 as a possible D gene (5 bases). This CDR3 is 15 amino acids long. V lost 2 bases and J 4 bases, leaving 11 bases between the germline ends. The chain's CDR3 is CASSLNGIGTGELFF. The CDR3 region has the DNA TGTGCCAGCAGTTTAAACGGGATCGGCACCGGGGAGCTGTTTTTT.

CDR3 region: CASSLLAGVLNEQFF. As DNA, the CDR3 is TGTGCCAGCAGCTTACTAGCGGGAGTGTTGAATGAGCAGTTCTTC. The rearrangement joins TRBV7-6 to TRBJ2-1; 10 nucleotides agree with TRBD2. This CDR3 is built from 15 residues. CDR1 is SGHVS and CDR2 is FNYEAQ in the germline V gene. V shed 2 bases and J 7 bases; nucleotides not matched to a gene: 5.

There are a few counts of this clonotype. The chain recombines TRBV6-2 or TRBV6-3 with TRBJ2-7; perhaps TRBD2 as D (6 bases). CDR3 length: 14 residues. V shed 7 bases and J shed 7 bases, with 20 bases lying between them. CDR1 is MNHEY, CDR2 SVGEGT, per germline. CDR3: CASKKGLYLWEQYF. For the CDR3, the DNA is TGTGCCAGCAAAAAGGGACTCTATCTCTGGGAGCAGTACTTC.

At least ten counts were recorded for this clonotype. This chain connects TRBV3-1 to TRBJ2-5; D not resolved. V lost 5 bases and J lost 2, with 15 bases in between. The CDR3 length is 15 residues. CDR1 and CDR2 from the germline V gene are LGHDT and YNNKEL (reference sequence). The CDR3 reads CASSSLGYSQETQYF. The CDR3 DNA follows: TGTGCCAGCAGCTCCCTCGGCTACTCTCAAGAGACCCAGTACTTC.